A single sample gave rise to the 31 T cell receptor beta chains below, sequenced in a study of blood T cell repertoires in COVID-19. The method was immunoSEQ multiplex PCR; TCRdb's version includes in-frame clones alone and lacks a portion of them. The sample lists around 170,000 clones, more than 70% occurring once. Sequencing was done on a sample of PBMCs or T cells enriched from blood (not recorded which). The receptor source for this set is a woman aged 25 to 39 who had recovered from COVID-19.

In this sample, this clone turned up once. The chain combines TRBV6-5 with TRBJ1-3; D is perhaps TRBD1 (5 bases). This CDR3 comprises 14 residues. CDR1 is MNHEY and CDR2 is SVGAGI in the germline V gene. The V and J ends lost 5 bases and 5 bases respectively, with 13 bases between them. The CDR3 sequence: CASSLTGGRNTIYF. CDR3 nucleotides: TGTGCCAGCAGTCTAACAGGAGGGAGAAACACCATATATTTT.

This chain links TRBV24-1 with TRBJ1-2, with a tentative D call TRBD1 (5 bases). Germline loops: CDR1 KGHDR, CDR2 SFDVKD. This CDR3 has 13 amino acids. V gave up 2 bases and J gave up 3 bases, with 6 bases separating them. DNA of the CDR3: TGTGCCACCAGTGATTCGACAGACTATGGCTACACCTTC. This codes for CATSDSTDYGYTF.

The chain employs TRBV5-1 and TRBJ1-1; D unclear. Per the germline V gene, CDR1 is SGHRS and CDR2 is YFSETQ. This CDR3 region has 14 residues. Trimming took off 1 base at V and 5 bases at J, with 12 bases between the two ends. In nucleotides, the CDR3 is TGCGCCAGCAGCTTGCTTCAGGTTAATACTGAAGCTTTCTTT. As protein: CASSLLQVNTEAFF.

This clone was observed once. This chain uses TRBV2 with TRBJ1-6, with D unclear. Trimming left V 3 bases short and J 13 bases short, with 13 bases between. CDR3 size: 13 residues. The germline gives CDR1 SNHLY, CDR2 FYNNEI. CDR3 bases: TGTGCCAGCAGTGATAAGACGGGTTTGCCCCTCCACTTT. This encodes CASSDKTGLPLHF.

The CDR3 here is CAWEKRRGLSLEQYF. The CDR3 DNA reads TGTGCCTGGGAAAAACGCAGGGGGCTCTCCCTCGAGCAGTACTTC. V gene TRBV30 combines with J gene TRBJ2-7; the match to TRBD1 covers 8 bases. This CDR3 spans 15 amino acids. CDR1 is GTSNPN, CDR2 SVGIG, per germline (reference sequence). V shed 5 bases and J 6 bases; nucleotides not matched to a gene: 15.

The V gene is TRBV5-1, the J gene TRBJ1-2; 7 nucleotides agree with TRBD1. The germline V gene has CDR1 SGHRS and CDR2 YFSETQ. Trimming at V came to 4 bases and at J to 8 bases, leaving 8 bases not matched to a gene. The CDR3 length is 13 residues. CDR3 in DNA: TGCGCCAGCAGCCGGGACAGCCTAGTAGGCTACACCTTC. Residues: CASSRDSLVGYTF.

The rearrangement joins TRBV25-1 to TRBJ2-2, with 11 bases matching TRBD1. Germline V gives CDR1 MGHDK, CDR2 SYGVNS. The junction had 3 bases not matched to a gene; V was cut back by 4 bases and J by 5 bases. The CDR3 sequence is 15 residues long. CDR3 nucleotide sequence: TGTGCCAGCAGTGTGGACAGGGGGCGTACCGGGGAGCTGTTTTTT. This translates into CASSVDRGRTGELFF.

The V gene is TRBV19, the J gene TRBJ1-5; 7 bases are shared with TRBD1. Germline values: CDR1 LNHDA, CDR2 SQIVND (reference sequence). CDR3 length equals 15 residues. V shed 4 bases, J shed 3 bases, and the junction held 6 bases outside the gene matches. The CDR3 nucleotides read TGTGCCAGTAGTACGGACAGGAGCAACAATCAGCCCCAGCATTTT. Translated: CASSTDRSNNQPQHF.

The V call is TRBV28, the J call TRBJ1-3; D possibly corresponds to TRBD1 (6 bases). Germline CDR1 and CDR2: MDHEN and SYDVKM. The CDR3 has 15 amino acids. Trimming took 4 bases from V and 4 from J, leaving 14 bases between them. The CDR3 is CASSSPGAGGNTIYF. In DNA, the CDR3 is TGTGCCAGCAGTTCCCCAGGGGCTGGCGGAAACACCATATATTTT.

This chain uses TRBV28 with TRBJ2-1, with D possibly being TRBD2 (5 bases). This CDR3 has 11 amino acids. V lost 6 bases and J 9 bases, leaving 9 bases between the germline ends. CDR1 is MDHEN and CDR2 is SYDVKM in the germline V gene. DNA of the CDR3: TGTGCCAGCAGCCGGGGTGGTGAGCAGTTCTTC. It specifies CASSRGGEQFF.

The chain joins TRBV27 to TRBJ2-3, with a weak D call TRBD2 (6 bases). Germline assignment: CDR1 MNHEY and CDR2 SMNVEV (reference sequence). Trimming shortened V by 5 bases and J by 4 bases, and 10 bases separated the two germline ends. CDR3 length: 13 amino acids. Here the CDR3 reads CASSPPGADTQYF. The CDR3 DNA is TGTGCCAGCAGTCCACCGGGGGCAGATACGCAGTATTTT.

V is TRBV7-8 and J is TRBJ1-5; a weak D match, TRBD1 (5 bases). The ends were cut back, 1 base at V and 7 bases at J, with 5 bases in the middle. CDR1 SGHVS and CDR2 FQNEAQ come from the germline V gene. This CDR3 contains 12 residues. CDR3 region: CASSLEGQPQHF. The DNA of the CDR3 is TGTGCCAGCAGCTTAGAGGGGCAGCCCCAGCATTTT. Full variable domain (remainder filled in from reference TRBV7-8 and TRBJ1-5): GAGVSQSPRYKVAKRGQDVALRCDPISGHVSLFWYQQALGQGPEFLTYFQNEAQLDKSGLPSDRFFAERPEGSVSTLKIQRTQQEDSAVYLCASSLEGQPQHFGDGTRLSIL.

CDR3 sequence reads: CASSQDLAARTQYF. The DNA for the CDR3 is TGTGCCAGCAGCCAAGATCTTGCTGCTAGAACGCAGTATTTT. This chain connects TRBV14 to TRBJ2-3; no firm D call. Germline V lookup: CDR1 SGHDN, CDR2 FVKESK. V gave up 0 bases and J gave up 9 bases, with 13 bases separating them. CDR3 size: 14 residues.

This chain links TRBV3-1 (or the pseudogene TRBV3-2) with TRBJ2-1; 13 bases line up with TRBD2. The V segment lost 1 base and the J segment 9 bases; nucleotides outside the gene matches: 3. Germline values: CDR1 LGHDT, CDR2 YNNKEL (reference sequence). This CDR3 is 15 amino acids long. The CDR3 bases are TGTGCCAGCAGCCAAGGGACTAGCGGGAGTATTGAGCAGTTCTTC. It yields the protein CASSQGTSGSIEQFF.

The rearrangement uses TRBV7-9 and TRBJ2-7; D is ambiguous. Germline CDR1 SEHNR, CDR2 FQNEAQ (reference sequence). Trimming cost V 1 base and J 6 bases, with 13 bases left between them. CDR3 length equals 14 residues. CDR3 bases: TGTGCCAGCAGCTTAGATCGCCCGGTCTTCGAGCAGTACTTC. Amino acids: CASSLDRPVFEQYF.

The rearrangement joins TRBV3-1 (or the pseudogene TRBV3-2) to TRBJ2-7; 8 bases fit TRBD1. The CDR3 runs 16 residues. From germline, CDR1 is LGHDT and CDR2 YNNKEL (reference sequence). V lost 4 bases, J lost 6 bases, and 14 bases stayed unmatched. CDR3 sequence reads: CASSPGHGQGLAEQYF. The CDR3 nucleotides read TGTGCCAGCAGCCCAGGCCACGGACAGGGCCTAGCCGAGCAGTACTTC.

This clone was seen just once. The CDR3 DNA reads TGCGCCAGCAGCTTAACCGGGACACCTAACACTGAAGCTTTCTTT. Amino acid sequence: CASSLTGTPNTEAFF. V is TRBV5-1 and J is TRBJ1-1; TRBD1 is a possible D gene (6 bases). From germline, CDR1 is SGHRS and CDR2 YFSETQ. V lost 2 bases and J 2 bases, leaving 13 bases between the germline ends. This CDR3 spans 15 amino acids.

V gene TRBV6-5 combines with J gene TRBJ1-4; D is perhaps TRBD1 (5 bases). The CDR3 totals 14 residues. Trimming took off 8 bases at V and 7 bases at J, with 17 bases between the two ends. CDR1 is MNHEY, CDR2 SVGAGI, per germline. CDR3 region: CASGLGRGPEKLFF. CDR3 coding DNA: TGTGCCAGCGGCTTGGGGAGGGGTCCTGAAAAACTGTTTTTT.

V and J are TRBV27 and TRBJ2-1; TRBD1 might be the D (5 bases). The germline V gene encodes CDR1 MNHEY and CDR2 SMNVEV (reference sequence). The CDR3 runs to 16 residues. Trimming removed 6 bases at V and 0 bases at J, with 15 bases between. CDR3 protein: CASSPTEMSSYNEQFF. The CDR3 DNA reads TGTGCCAGCAGCCCGACAGAGATGAGCTCCTACAATGAGCAGTTCTTC.

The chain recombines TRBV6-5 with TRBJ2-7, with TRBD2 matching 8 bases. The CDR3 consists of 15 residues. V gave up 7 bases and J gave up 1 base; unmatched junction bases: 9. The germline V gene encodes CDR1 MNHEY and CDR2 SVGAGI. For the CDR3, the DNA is TGTGCCAGCACCTCGGATTCTAGCGGGTCCTACGAGCAGTACTTC. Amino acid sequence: CASTSDSSGSYEQYF.

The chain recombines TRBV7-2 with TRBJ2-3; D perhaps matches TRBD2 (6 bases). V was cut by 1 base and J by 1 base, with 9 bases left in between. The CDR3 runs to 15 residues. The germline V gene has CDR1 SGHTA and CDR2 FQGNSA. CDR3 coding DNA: TGTGCCAGCAGCTTAGGAGGCGGGGGCACAGATACGCAGTATTTT. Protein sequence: CASSLGGGGTDTQYF.

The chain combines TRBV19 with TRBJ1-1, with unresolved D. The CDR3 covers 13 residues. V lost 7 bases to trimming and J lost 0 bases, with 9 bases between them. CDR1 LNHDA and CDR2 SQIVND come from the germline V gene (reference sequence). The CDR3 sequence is CASNSGMNTEAFF. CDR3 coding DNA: TGTGCCAGTAATTCTGGCATGAACACTGAAGCTTTCTTT.

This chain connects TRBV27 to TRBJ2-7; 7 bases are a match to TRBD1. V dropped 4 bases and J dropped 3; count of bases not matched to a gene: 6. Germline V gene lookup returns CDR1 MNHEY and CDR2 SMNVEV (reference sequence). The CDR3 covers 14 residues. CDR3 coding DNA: TGTGCCAGCAGTTCCATAGGGGACAGCTACGAGCAGTACTTC. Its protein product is CASSSIGDSYEQYF.

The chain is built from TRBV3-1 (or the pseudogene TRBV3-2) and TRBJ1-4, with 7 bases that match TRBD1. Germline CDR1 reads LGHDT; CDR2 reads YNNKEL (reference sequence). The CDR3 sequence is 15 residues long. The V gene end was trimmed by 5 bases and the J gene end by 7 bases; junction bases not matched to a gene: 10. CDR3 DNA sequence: TGTGCCAGCAGCTTAAGTAAGGGGGCGCTTGAAAAACTGTTTTTT. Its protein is CASSLSKGALEKLFF.

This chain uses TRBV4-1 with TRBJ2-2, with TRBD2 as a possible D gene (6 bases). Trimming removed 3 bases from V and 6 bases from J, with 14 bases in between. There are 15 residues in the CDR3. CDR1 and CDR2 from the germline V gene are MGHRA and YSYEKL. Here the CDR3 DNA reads TGCGCCAGCAGCCATCGGGACTGGGATGCCGGGGAGCTGTTTTTT. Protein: CASSHRDWDAGELFF.

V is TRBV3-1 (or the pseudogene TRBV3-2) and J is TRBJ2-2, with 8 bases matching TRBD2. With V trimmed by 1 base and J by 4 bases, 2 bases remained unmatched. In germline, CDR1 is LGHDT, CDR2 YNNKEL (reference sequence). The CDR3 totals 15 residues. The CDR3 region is CASSQGGGSTGELFF. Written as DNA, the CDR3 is TGTGCCAGCAGCCAAGGCGGGGGGTCCACCGGGGAGCTGTTTTTT.

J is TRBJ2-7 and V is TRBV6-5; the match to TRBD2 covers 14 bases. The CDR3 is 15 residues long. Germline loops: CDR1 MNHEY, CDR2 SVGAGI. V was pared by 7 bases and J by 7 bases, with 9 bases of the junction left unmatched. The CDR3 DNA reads TGTGCCAGCACCCAAGAAGGGACTAGCGGGAGTGAGCAGTACTTC. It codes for CASTQEGTSGSEQYF.

The CDR3 here is CASSLEGLAGGIASTDTQYF. The CDR3 nucleotides read TGCGCCAGCAGCTTAGAGGGACTAGCGGGAGGAATAGCGAGCACAGATACGCAGTATTTT. This sequence joins TRBV5-1 and TRBJ2-3, with TRBD2 matching over 15 bases. Trimming removed 2 bases from V and 0 bases from J; junction bases left unmatched: 10. This CDR3 comprises 20 residues. CDR1 and CDR2 from the germline V gene are SGHRS and YFSETQ.

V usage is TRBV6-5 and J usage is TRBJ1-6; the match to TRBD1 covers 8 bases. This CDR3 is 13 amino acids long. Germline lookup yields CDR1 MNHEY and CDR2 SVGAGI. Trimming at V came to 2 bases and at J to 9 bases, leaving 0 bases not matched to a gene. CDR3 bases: TGTGCCAGCAGTTACCAGGGGGCTTCACCCCTCCACTTT. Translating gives CASSYQGASPLHF.

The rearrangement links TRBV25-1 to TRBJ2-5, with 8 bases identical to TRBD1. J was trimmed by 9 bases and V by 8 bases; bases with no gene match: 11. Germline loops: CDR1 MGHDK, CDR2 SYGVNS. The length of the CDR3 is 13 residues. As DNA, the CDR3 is TGTGCCAGCCAAGGACAGGGAGTTGGACCCCAGTACTTC. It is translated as CASQGQGVGPQYF.

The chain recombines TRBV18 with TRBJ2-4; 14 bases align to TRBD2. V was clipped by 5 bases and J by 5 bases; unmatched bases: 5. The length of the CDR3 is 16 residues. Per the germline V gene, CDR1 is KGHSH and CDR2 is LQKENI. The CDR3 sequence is CASSSGLAGEQNIQYF. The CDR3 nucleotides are TGTGCCAGCTCATCGGGACTAGCGGGAGAACAAAACATTCAGTACTTC.